This entry lists 10 T cell receptor beta chains sequenced from one sample in a study of CD8+CD57+ T cells in acquired aplastic anemia. TCR beta VDJ and CDR3 profiling used genomic DNA as template. Each CDR3 protein gets one entry after TCRdb re-called the reads with MiXCR. The sample contains 150,000 to 180,000 distinct CDR3 sequences, about 48% of which appear only once. For sequencing, patients were chosen who had shown expansion of CD8+CD57+ cells by flow cytometry. The specimen was sorted CD4+, CD8+, or CD8+CD57+ T cells (not recorded which) from PBMCs. The receptors come from a human donor with aplastic anemia.

The chain is built from TRBV7-2 and TRBJ1-6; no clear D. This CDR3 has 13 residues. The germline gives CDR1 SGHTA, CDR2 FQGNSA. V lost 2 bases and J lost 10, with 9 bases in between. For the CDR3, the DNA is TGTGCCAGCAGCTTAAAAACGAACTCACCCCTCCACTTT. This sequence encodes CASSLKTNSPLHF.

The CDR3, as DNA: TGCAGCGTTGAAGGCTTTCCGGGACAACAAGGGCAGCCGGAGACCCAGTACTTC. Protein: CSVEGFPGQQGQPETQYF. The chain employs TRBV29-1 and TRBJ2-5; D is possibly TRBD1 (6 bases). V was trimmed by 1 base and J by 5 bases, leaving 26 bases between them. CDR3 size: 18 residues. The germline CDR1 and CDR2 sequences are SQVTM and ANQGSEA. Supplemented by reference TRBV29-1 and TRBJ2-5, the full variable domain reads SAVISQKPSRDICQRGTSLTIQCQVDSQVTMMFWYRQQPGQSLTLIATANQGSEATYESGFVIDKFPISRPNLTFSTLTVSNMSPEDSSIYLCSVEGFPGQQGQPETQYFGPGTRLLVL.

The sample holds many counts of this clonotype. The rearrangement joins TRBV6-4 to TRBJ2-3; TRBD2 agrees at 8 bases. The J segment lost 5 bases and the V segment lost 4 bases, leaving 2 bases of the junction unmatched. CDR1 and CDR2 from the germline V gene are MRHNA and SNTAGT. This CDR3 contains 13 residues. The CDR3 DNA sequence: TGTGCCAGCAGTGGGCTAGCGGGAGATACGCAGTATTTT. The encoded protein is CASSGLAGDTQYF.

The chain recombines TRBV7-9 with TRBJ1-5; possibly TRBD1 for D (6 bases). Looked up from germline, CDR1 is SEHNR and CDR2 is FQNEAQ (reference sequence). The V end lost 5 bases, the J end lost 9 bases, and 20 bases lay between the germline ends. The CDR3 totals 15 residues. CDR3 in amino acids: CASSQAPTQGWPQHF. The CDR3 nucleotides are TGTGCCAGCAGCCAAGCACCCACGCAGGGGTGGCCCCAGCATTTT. The variable domain in full, with the rest retrieved from reference TRBV7-9 and TRBJ1-5, is DTGVSQNPRHKITKRGQNVTFRCDPISEHNRLYWYRQTLGQGPEFLTYFQNEAQLEKSRLLSDRFSAERPKGSFSTLEIQRTEQGDSAMYLCASSQAPTQGWPQHFGDGTRLSIL.

This clonotype was found a few times. The genes are TRBV10-1 and TRBJ1-1; D ambiguous. The CDR3 spans 12 residues. Germline V gene lookup returns CDR1 WNHNN and CDR2 SYGVQD (reference sequence). V lost 3 bases and J lost 5, with 7 bases in between. CDR3 in DNA: TGCGCCAGCAGTGAAGGGTCTACTGAAGCTTTCTTT. Its translation is CASSEGSTEAFF.

J is TRBJ2-3 and V is TRBV10-1; 9 bases match TRBD2. Germline values: CDR1 WNHNN, CDR2 SYGVQD (reference sequence). The CDR3 contains 16 residues. Trimming took 2 bases from V and 2 from J; bases not matched to a gene: 5. CDR3 sequence: CASSEASGEITDTQYF. The DNA of the CDR3 is TGCGCCAGCAGTGAGGCTAGCGGGGAGATCACAGATACGCAGTATTTT.

The V and J genes are TRBV2 and TRBJ2-1; D ambiguous. The germline CDR1 and CDR2 sequences are SNHLY and FYNNEI. The V gene lost 7 bases and the J gene lost 6 bases, with 10 bases spanning the gap. The CDR3 runs 12 residues. CDR3: CASIGMANEQFF. DNA for the CDR3: TGTGCCAGCATCGGAATGGCCAATGAGCAGTTCTTC.

The sample holds one count of this clonotype. The genes are TRBV5-4 and TRBJ1-6; 7 nucleotides align to TRBD1. Germline values: CDR1 SGHNT, CDR2 YYREEE (reference sequence). V was pared by 0 bases and J by 13 bases, with 10 bases of the junction left unmatched. This CDR3 region has 15 residues. CDR3 amino acids: CASSLGRDSGGPLHF. DNA for the CDR3: TGTGCCAGCAGCTTGGGTCGGGACAGCGGAGGTCCCCTCCACTTT.

V is TRBV12-3 or TRBV12-4 and J is TRBJ1-6; TRBD1 matches at 7 bases. This CDR3 has 18 residues. Trimming at V came to 7 bases and at J to 0 bases, leaving 12 bases not matched to a gene. CDR3 protein: CASTPRDSYDSYNSPLHF. CDR3 bases: TGTGCCAGCACCCCTCGGGACAGTTATGACTCCTATAATTCACCCCTCCACTTT.

The chain is built from TRBV5-1 and TRBJ2-7; D not certain. V lost 8 bases, J lost 3 bases, and 6 bases lay in between. The CDR3 contains 10 residues. In germline, CDR1 is SGHRS, CDR2 YFSETQ. CDR3: CASPDYEQYF. The CDR3 bases are TGCGCCAGTCCTGACTACGAGCAGTACTTC.